These T cell receptor beta chains were read from a single sample in a study of cytomegalovirus exposure and HLA in healthy donors. Data came from immunoSEQ multiplex PCR; TCRdb stores just in-frame clones and leaves some out. The sample lists around 150,000 clones, about 80% seen once, with roughly 1.9% in the top ten. Sequencing used PBMCs. The receptors come from a man aged 35 to 55 in good health and CMV-seronegative. CDR3s include the opening cysteine and the closing phenylalanine or tryptophan. The D gene is left open where the match is weak. Some rows mark clone size as missing; the rest say once, few, many or name a class of expanded clone.

TGTGCCAGCAGCCCGAGGACAGGGGGATTTCGTGGCTACACCTTC,CASSPRTGGFRGYTF,TRBV5-4,TRBJ1-2,TRBD1,once
TGCGCCAGCAGTCAACAGGGCTCGCCCTATGGCTACACCTTC,CASSQQGSPYGYTF,TRBV5-1,TRBJ1-2,.,.
TGTGCCAGCAGCTTAGAAGGGACAGGGTCGACAGATACGCAGTATTTT,CASSLEGTGSTDTQYF,TRBV7-9,TRBJ2-3,TRBD1,.
TGTGCCAGTACTTTACTAGGGAGCTCCTACGAGCAGTACTTC,CASTLLGSSYEQYF,TRBV28,TRBJ2-7,.,.
TGTGCCAGCATGGTGGGACAGTATAATTCACCCCTCCACTTT,CASMVGQYNSPLHF,TRBV2,TRBJ1-6,TRBD1,.
TGCGCCAGCAGCTTGGGGCCACTACGCGAGCACGAGCAGTACTTC,CASSLGPLREHEQYF,TRBV5-1,TRBJ2-7,.,.
TGTGCCAGCAGCCAAGACATGACTAGCGGGACCAGGGCCCAGTACTTC,CASSQDMTSGTRAQYF,TRBV4-2,TRBJ2-5,TRBD2,.
TGTGCCAGCAACCGGGAGGCAGGGGAGGCCACTGAAGCTTTCTTT,CASNREAGEATEAFF,TRBV2,TRBJ1-1,.,.
TGTGCCAGCAGGGCTTCGGGCACCGGGGAGCTGTTTTTT,CASRASGTGELFF,TRBV6-1,TRBJ2-2,.,.
TGTGCCAGCACAGGACAGGGCCCAGATACGCAGTATTTT,CASTGQGPDTQYF,TRBV7-8,TRBJ2-3,TRBD1,.
TGTGCCAGCAGGACCGAGGGTTCTCTGGGGGCCAACGTCCTGACTTTC,CASRTEGSLGANVLTF,TRBV6-6,TRBJ2-6,.,.
TGCGCCAGCAGCCCAAATTCGGGACAATCCTACGAGCAGTACTTC,CASSPNSGQSYEQYF,TRBV5-1,TRBJ2-7,.,once
TGTGCCAGCAGCTTAGGTTCGGGTGGCGAGCAGTACTTC,CASSLGSGGEQYF,TRBV11-3,TRBJ2-7,.,.
TGTGCCAGCAGCGTAGGTGGGACTAGCGGGAGGTATGCGGTCAATGAGCAGTTCTTC,CASSVGGTSGRYAVNEQFF,TRBV9,TRBJ2-1,TRBD2,.
TGTGCCAGCAGCACAGGCAGGGGGAGCACAGATACGCAGTATTTT,CASSTGRGSTDTQYF,TRBV11-3,TRBJ2-3,TRBD1,.
TGTGCCAGCAGTGCGGCCATAGGGGGAGCCGGGGAGCTGTTTTTT,CASSAAIGGAGELFF,TRBV2,TRBJ2-2,.,.
TGCGCCAGCAGCTTGGACCTAGCGGGTTCCTACAATGAGCAGTTCTTC,CASSLDLAGSYNEQFF,TRBV5-1,TRBJ2-1,TRBD2,.
TGTGCCAGTAGTGTTACAGGGGGTACCTTTTCCTACGAGCAGTACTTC,CASSVTGGTFSYEQYF,TRBV19,TRBJ2-7,TRBD1,.
TGTGCCAGCAGCTCCCCGAACGACAGGGAATTATCCTACGAGCAGTACTTC,CASSSPNDRELSYEQYF,TRBV7-2,TRBJ2-7,TRBD1,.
TGTGCCAGCAGCGTTACTAGCGGGAGGGGCTACAATGAGCAGTTCTTC,CASSVTSGRGYNEQFF,TRBV9,TRBJ2-1,TRBD2,.
TGTGCCAGCAGTACTCAGGGAATAGTCCAAGAGACCCAGTACTTC,CASSTQGIVQETQYF,TRBV6-5,TRBJ2-5,.,.
TGTGCCAGCAGGCGGGCGGGGGGAAACACCATATATTTT,CASRRAGGNTIYF,TRBV28,TRBJ1-3,.,.
TGTGCCAGTAGTACCGGACTAGCGGGAGCCTCGGGCACCGGGGAGCTGTTTTTT,CASSTGLAGASGTGELFF,TRBV19,TRBJ2-2,TRBD2,once
TGTGCCAGCAGCACCCAAAAAGTGAGCCGCTATCAGCCCCAGCATTTT,CASSTQKVSRYQPQHF,TRBV5-6,TRBJ1-5,.,.
TGCGCCAGCAGCTTGGGGGACAGGGCTTACGAGCAGTACTTC,CASSLGDRAYEQYF,TRBV5-1,TRBJ2-7,TRBD1,.
TGTGCCAGCAGTGGGACTTTATCGGGCACCGGGGAGCTGTTTTTT,CASSGTLSGTGELFF,TRBV6-1,TRBJ2-2,.,.
TGTGCCAGCAGGCTACAGGGGGTATTCACTGAAGCTTTCTTT,CASRLQGVFTEAFF,TRBV5-4,TRBJ1-1,TRBD1,.
TGTGCCAGCTCACCTCGGACTAGCGGAAACACCGGGGAGCTGTTTTTT,CASSPRTSGNTGELFF,TRBV18,TRBJ2-2,TRBD2,few
TGTGCCAGCTCACCTAGGGAGAGCAGCAAGAACACTGAAGCTTTCTTT,CASSPRESSKNTEAFF,TRBV18,TRBJ1-1,.,few
TGTGCCAGCAGACCTCAGGGCTCCTACGAGCAGTACTTC,CASRPQGSYEQYF,TRBV11-1,TRBJ2-7,.,.
TGTGCCAGCAGTCTCCGGCAGCTTAGCCACGAGCAGTACTTC,CASSLRQLSHEQYF,TRBV2,TRBJ2-7,.,few
TGTGCCAGCACCCTGGGGGGGGTAGCCGATACGCAGTATTTT,CASTLGGVADTQYF,TRBV7-6,TRBJ2-3,TRBD2,.
TGTGCCAGCAGCGTTGGAGGGGGACAGGGGGCTTACGAGCAGTACTTC,CASSVGGGQGAYEQYF,TRBV9,TRBJ2-7,TRBD1,few
TGTGCCAGCAGCGTACGCTGGGAGACTGAAGCTTTCTTT,CASSVRWETEAFF,TRBV9,TRBJ1-1,.,.
TGTGCCACCAGCAGGGGAGGCGATGGCAACGGCCTGACTTTC,CATSRGGDGNGLTF,TRBV15,TRBJ2-6,.,few
TGTGCCATCAGTGGGAGCTACGAGCAGTACTTC,CAISGSYEQYF,TRBV10-3,TRBJ2-7,.,once
TGCGCCAGCAGCTGGACTAGCGGGAGTGTTGGCGAGCAGTACTTC,CASSWTSGSVGEQYF,TRBV5-1,TRBJ2-7,TRBD2,.
TGTGCCAGCAGCAATACAGGGGGATCCTACGAGCAGTACTTC,CASSNTGGSYEQYF,TRBV5-6,TRBJ2-7,TRBD1,.
TGTGCCAGCAGTGCCCTTAGCGGGAGCGCCACCGGGGAGCTGTTTTTT,CASSALSGSATGELFF,TRBV6-4,TRBJ2-2,TRBD2,.
TGTGCCAGCAGCATGAGGGGGGGACTGAGAGGCTACACCTTC,CASSMRGGLRGYTF,TRBV21-1,TRBJ1-2,.,.
TGTGCCAGCAGTGCTGTCTGGGGGGTTGACGGGGAGCTGTTTTTT,CASSAVWGVDGELFF,TRBV6-1,TRBJ2-2,.,.
TGTGCCAGAAGCCTCAAAGGACTAGCGGGATTACGCGAGCAGTACTTC,CARSLKGLAGLREQYF,TRBV5-3,TRBJ2-7,TRBD2,.
TGTTCCAGCAGCAAGGACAGGCTCTACGAGCAGTACTTC,CSSSKDRLYEQYF,TRBV7-9,TRBJ2-7,TRBD1,.
TGTGCCAGCAGGGACAGGGCAGGCTACACCTTC,CASRDRAGYTF,TRBV7-6,TRBJ1-2,TRBD1,once
TGCGCCAGCACGGAGGGGCTAGCGGGAGGGCCAATAAGGCCGGAGCAGTTCTTC,CASTEGLAGGPIRPEQFF,TRBV5-1,TRBJ2-1,TRBD2,.
TGTGCCAGCTCACGATCCCGCCCGAAGCTTAATGAAAAACTGTTTTTT,CASSRSRPKLNEKLFF,TRBV18,TRBJ1-4,.,.
TGCGCCAGCAGCTTAAAGGGGTCGATCTACGAGCAGTACTTC,CASSLKGSIYEQYF,TRBV5-1,TRBJ2-7,.,.
TGTGCCAGCAGGAACGGACAGGGGGCAAAGGAGCAGTACTTC,CASRNGQGAKEQYF,TRBV6-6,TRBJ2-7,TRBD1,.
TGTGCCAGCAGCCCCGGGTCCCCCTACGAGCAGTACTTC,CASSPGSPYEQYF,TRBV7-9,TRBJ2-7,.,.
TGTGCCAGTAGAACCGGGACACAAAACACAGATACGCAGTATTTT,CASRTGTQNTDTQYF,TRBV19,TRBJ2-3,.,.
TGTGCCAGCAGCTTAGTCGTTGGGACTAGCGGGAGTACCTACAATGAGCAGTTCTTC,CASSLVVGTSGSTYNEQFF,TRBV7-8,TRBJ2-1,TRBD2,.
TGCAGCGTCGGACTAGCGTCGGACGAGCAGTACTTC,CSVGLASDEQYF,TRBV29-1,TRBJ2-7,TRBD2,.
TGCGCCAGCAGCCAAGATCGGCAGGGCGCCTATTCGAACACTGAAGCTTTCTTT,CASSQDRQGAYSNTEAFF,TRBV4-1,TRBJ1-1,.,.
TGTGCCAGCAGCAGCGGTACAGATACGCAGTATTTT,CASSSGTDTQYF,TRBV5-4,TRBJ2-3,.,.
TGTGCCAGCAGTTTAGACAGCCTTAATGAAAAACTGTTTTTT,CASSLDSLNEKLFF,TRBV27,TRBJ1-4,.,.
TGTGCCAGCAGCCCCCACCGGGAAGACAGGGGGAAGACCGGGGAGCTGTTTTTT,CASSPHREDRGKTGELFF,TRBV21-1,TRBJ2-2,.,.
TGTGCCAGCAGCCAGACTAGCGGGAGGTTAGCAGATACGCAGTATTTT,CASSQTSGRLADTQYF,TRBV28,TRBJ2-3,TRBD2,.
TGCGCCAGCAGCTTCGGTCGGGACTCAGATACGCAGTATTTT,CASSFGRDSDTQYF,TRBV5-1,TRBJ2-3,.,once